This T cell receptor beta chain derives from a study of T-cell reconstitution after alpha-beta-depleted transplantation in children. Library preparation (for TCRbeta) was performed with unique molecular identifiers. TCRdb fed the PCR reads into MiXCR, producing one record per CDR3 protein. The sample has a few hundred thousand distinct CDR3 sequences; about 20% are singletons. V was clipped by 5 bases and J by 2 bases; unmatched bases: 7. The germline V gene encodes CDR1 DFQATT and CDR2 SNEGSKA (reference sequence). This CDR3 is built from 15 residues. This clonotype was recorded a few times. The rearrangement links TRBV20-1 to TRBJ2-3; 10 positions agree with TRBD2. The sequencing here drew on PBMCs from the stem cell graft donor, taken from the stem cell graft. This clonotype was obtained from a human donor who donated a stem cell graft to a child with acute myeloid leukemia. CDR3 region: CSALLAGLNTDTQYF. The CDR3 nucleotides are TGCAGTGCTCTACTAGCGGGACTCAACACAGATACGCAGTATTTT.